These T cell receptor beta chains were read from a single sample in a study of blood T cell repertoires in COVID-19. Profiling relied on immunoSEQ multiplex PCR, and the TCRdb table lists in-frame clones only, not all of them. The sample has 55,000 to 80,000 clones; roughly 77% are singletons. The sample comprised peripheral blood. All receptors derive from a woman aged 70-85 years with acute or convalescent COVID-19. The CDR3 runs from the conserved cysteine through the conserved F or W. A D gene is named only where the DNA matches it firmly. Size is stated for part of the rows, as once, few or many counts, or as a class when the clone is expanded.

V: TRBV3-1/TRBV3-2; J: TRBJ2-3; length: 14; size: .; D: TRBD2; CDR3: CASSPTSGGDTQYF; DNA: TGTGCCAGCAGCCCGACTAGCGGTGGGGATACGCAGTATTTT
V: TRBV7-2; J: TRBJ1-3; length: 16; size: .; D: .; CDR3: CASSLQGSFSGNTIYF; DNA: TGTGCCAGCAGCTTACAGGGGTCTTTCTCTGGAAACACCATATATTTT
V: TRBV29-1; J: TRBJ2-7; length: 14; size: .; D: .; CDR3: CSVVGAWSSYEQYF; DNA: TGCAGCGTTGTGGGGGCATGGAGCTCCTACGAGCAGTACTTC
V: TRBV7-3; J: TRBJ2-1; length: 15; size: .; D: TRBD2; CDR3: CASSRQGGSYNEQFF; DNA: TGTGCCAGCAGCCGTCAGGGCGGGAGTTACAATGAGCAGTTCTTC
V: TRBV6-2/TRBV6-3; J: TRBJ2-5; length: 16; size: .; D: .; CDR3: CASSYEGGGTQETQYF; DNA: TGTGCCAGCAGTTACGAAGGGGGGGGGACCCAAGAGACCCAGTACTTC
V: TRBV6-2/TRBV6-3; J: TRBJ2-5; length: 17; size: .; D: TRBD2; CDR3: CASSYFLGTSGKETQYF; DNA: TGTGCCAGCAGTTACTTCTTAGGGACTAGCGGTAAAGAGACCCAGTACTTC
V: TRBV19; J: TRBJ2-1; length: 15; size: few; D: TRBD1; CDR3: CASSMDRGRGNEQFF; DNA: TGTGCCAGTAGTATGGACAGGGGGCGCGGGAATGAGCAGTTCTTC
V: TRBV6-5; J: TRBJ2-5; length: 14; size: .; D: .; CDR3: CASSYSQNQETQYF; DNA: TGTGCCAGCAGTTACTCCCAGAATCAAGAGACCCAGTACTTC
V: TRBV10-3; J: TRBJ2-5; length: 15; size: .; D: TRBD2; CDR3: CAIEERGRFQETQYF; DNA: TGTGCCATCGAGGAGCGGGGCCGCTTCCAAGAGACCCAGTACTTC
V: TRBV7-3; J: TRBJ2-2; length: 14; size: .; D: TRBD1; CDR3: CASSSGGGTGELFF; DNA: TGTGCCAGCAGCTCAGGGGGCGGCACCGGGGAGCTGTTTTTT
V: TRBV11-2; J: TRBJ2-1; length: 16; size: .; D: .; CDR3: CASSLAAGRGYNEQFF; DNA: TGTGCCAGCAGCCTGGCGGCAGGCCGCGGGTACAATGAGCAGTTCTTC
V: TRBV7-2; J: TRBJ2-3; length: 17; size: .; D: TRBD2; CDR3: CASSLRTSGAFRDTQYF; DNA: TGTGCCAGCAGCCTTAGGACTAGCGGGGCCTTCAGGGATACGCAGTATTTT
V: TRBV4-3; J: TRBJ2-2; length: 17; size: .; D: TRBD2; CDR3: CASSQEPGGANTGELFF; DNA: TGCGCCAGCAGCCAAGAACCCGGGGGGGCGAACACCGGGGAGCTGTTTTTT
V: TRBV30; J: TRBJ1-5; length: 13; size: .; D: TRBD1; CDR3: CAWSDRGIQPQHF; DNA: TGTGCCTGGAGTGACAGGGGGATTCAGCCCCAGCATTTT
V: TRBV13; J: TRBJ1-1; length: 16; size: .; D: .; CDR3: CASSSGGRELGTEAFF; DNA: TGTGCCAGCAGTTCGGGGGGGCGAGAATTGGGCACTGAAGCTTTCTTT
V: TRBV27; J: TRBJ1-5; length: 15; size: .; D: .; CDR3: CASRQEGGWNQPQHF; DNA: TGTGCCAGCAGACAGGAGGGGGGGTGGAATCAGCCCCAGCATTTT
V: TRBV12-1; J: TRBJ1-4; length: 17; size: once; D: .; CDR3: CASSFGWWGDRVEKLFF; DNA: TGTGCCAGCAGCTTTGGGTGGTGGGGGGACAGGGTAGAAAAACTGTTTTTT
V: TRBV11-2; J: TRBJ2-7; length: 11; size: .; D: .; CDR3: CASSFLGDTYF; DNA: TGTGCCAGCAGCTTTTTGGGAGATACGTACTTC
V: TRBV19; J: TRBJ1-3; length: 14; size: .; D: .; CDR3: CASSTQVSGNTIYF; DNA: TGTGCCAGTAGTACACAGGTCTCTGGAAACACCATATATTTT
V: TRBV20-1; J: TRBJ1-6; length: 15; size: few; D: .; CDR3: CSASEVDRLNSPLHF; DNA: TGCAGTGCTAGTGAAGTCGACAGGCTCAATTCACCCCTCCACTTT
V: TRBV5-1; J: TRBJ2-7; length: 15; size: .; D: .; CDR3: CASSLGGTGTYEQYF; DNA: TGCGCCAGCAGCTTGGGAGGTACAGGGACCTACGAGCAGTACTTC
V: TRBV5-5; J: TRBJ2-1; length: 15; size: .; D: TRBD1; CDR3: CASSLRQGVNNEQFF; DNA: TGTGCCAGCAGCTTGCGACAGGGGGTCAACAATGAGCAGTTCTTC
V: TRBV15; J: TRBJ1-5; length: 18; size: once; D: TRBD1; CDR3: CATSRDPGTVYSNQPQHF; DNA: TGTGCCACCAGCAGAGATCCCGGGACAGTCTATAGCAATCAGCCCCAGCATTTT
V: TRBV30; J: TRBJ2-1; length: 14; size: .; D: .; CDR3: CAWGRTPLATEQFF; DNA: TGTGCCTGGGGCCGTACCCCCCTAGCAACTGAGCAGTTCTTC
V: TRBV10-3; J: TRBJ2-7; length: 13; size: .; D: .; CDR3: CAISGADAYEQYF; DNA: TGTGCCATCAGTGGGGCAGATGCCTACGAGCAGTACTTC
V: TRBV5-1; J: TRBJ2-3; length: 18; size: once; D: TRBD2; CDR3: CASSWRTSGVGRADTQYF; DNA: TGCGCCAGCAGCTGGCGGACTAGCGGGGTCGGACGGGCAGATACGCAGTATTTT
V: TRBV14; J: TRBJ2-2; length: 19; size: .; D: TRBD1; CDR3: CASSQFPGGVIRNTGELFF; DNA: TGTGCCAGCAGCCAATTTCCAGGGGGCGTGATAAGGAACACCGGGGAGCTGTTTTTT
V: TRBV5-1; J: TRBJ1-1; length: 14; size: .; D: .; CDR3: CASSPDRPNTEAFF; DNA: TGCGCCAGCAGCCCGGACAGACCAAACACTGAAGCTTTCTTT
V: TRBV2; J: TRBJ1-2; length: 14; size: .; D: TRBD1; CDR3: CASTTMQGEHGYTF; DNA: TGTGCCAGCACAACGATGCAGGGGGAGCATGGCTACACCTTC
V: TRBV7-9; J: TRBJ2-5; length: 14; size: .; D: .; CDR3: CASSLLSGQETQYF; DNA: TGTGCCAGCAGCCTACTAAGCGGCCAAGAGACCCAGTACTTC
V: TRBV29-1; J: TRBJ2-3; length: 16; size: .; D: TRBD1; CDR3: CSVWPRDRGTVDTQYF; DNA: TGCAGCGTTTGGCCCAGAGACAGGGGTACGGTTGATACGCAGTATTTT
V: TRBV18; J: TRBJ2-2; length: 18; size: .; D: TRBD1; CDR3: CASSPPGKGQGRTGELFF; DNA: TGTGCCAGCTCACCACCGGGGAAGGGACAGGGGAGAACCGGGGAGCTGTTTTTT
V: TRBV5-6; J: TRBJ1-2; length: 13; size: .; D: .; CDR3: CASSLVEGRGYTF; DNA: TGTGCCAGCAGCTTGGTGGAGGGAAGAGGCTACACCTTC
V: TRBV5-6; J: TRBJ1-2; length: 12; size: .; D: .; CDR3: CASSLVAYGYTF; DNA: TGTGCCAGCAGCTTGGTAGCCTATGGCTACACCTTC
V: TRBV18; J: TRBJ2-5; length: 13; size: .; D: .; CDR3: CASSPGTQETQYF; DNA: TGTGCCAGCTCACCAGGCACGCAAGAGACCCAGTACTTC
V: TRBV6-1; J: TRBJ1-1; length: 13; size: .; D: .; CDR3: CASSEQLNTEAFF; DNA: TGTGCCAGCAGTGAACAATTGAACACTGAAGCTTTCTTT
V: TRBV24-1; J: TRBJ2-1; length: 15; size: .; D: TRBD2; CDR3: CATSTQGSGHNEQFF; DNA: TGTGCCACCAGTACTCAGGGTAGCGGGCACAATGAGCAGTTCTTC
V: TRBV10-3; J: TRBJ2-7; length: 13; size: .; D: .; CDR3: CAISESGLYEQYF; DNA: TGTGCCATCAGTGAATCAGGGTTATACGAGCAGTACTTC
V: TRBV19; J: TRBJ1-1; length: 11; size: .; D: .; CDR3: CASSIKRVAFF; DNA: TGTGCCAGTAGTATCAAACGGGTAGCTTTCTTT
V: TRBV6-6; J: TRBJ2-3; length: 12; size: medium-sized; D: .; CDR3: CASSSSTDTQYF; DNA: TGTGCCAGCAGTTCAAGCACAGATACGCAGTATTTT
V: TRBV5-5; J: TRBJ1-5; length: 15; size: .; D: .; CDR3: CASSWTENSNQPQHF; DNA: TGTGCCAGCAGCTGGACAGAAAATAGCAATCAGCCCCAGCATTTT
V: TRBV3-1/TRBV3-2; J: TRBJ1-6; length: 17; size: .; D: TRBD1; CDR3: CASSQGGTGWGGSPLHF; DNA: TGTGCCAGCAGCCAAGGAGGGACAGGGTGGGGTGGTTCACCCCTCCACTTT
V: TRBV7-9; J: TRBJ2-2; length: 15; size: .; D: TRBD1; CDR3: CASSRGTGKTGELFF; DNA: TGTGCCAGCAGCAGAGGGACAGGGAAGACCGGGGAGCTGTTTTTT
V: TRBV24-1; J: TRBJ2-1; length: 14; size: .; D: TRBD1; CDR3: CATCPGQGNNEQFF; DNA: TGTGCCACCTGTCCGGGACAGGGGAACAATGAGCAGTTCTTC
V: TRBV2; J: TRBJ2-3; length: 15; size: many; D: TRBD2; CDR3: CASSVRSGGTDTQYF; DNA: TGTGCCAGCAGTGTTCGTAGCGGGGGCACAGATACGCAGTATTTT
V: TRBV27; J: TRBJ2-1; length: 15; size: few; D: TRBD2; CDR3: CASSPRTSGNNEQFF; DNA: TGTGCCAGCAGCCCAAGGACTAGCGGAAACAATGAGCAGTTCTTC
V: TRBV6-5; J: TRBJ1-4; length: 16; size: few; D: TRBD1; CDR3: CASSYLRQGQGEKLFF; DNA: TGTGCCAGCAGTTACCTCCGACAGGGGCAAGGTGAAAAACTGTTTTTT
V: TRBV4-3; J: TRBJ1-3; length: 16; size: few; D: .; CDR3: CASSQEVQGYGNTIYF; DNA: TGCGCCAGCAGCCAAGAAGTGCAGGGGTACGGAAACACCATATATTTT
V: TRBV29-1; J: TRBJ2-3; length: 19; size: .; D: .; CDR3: CSVAPRVSTLRGFTDTQYF; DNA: TGCAGCGTCGCCCCGAGGGTTTCTACCCTGCGGGGATTCACAGATACGCAGTATTTT